Each of the 20 T cell receptor beta chains below was sequenced from the same sample in a study of T cells in tumors after PD-1 blockade. The repertoire was sequenced with immunoSEQ multiplex PCR; TCRdb's copy has only in-frame clones and lacks some. The repertoire holds some 48,000 clones, with 75% to 85% as singletons. The sequenced sample was PBMCs, obtained before anti-PD-1 treatment. The origin of the receptors is a human donor with basal cell carcinoma.

The chain carries TRBV27 and TRBJ2-5; no reliable D call. This CDR3 has 13 residues. Germline-derived CDR1 and CDR2 are MNHEY and SMNVEV (reference sequence). V was shortened by 3 bases and J by 3 bases, with 8 bases between the two germline ends. The CDR3 nucleotides are TGTGCCAGCAGTTTTAGTGGGAAAGAGACCCAGTACTTC. Protein: CASSFSGKETQYF.

The rearrangement joins TRBV21-1 to TRBJ1-6. TRBV21-1 is designated a pseudogene. The CDR3 spans 17 residues. The DNA of the CDR3 is TGTGCCAGCAGCAAAACGGTAGAGGGACTCAATAATTCACCCCTCCACTTT. This codes for CASSKTVEGLNNSPLHF.

The V call is TRBV5-4, the J call TRBJ1-4, with D hard to call. Germline V gene lookup returns CDR1 SGHNT and CDR2 YYREEE (reference sequence). V was clipped by 3 bases and J by 0 bases, with 6 bases between them. This CDR3 is 14 amino acids long. CDR3 sequence reads: CASSSQATNEKLFF. The CDR3 DNA is TGTGCCAGCAGCTCGCAAGCAACTAATGAAAAACTGTTTTTT.

The V and J genes are TRBV3-1 (or the pseudogene TRBV3-2) and TRBJ2-2; D remains ambiguous. The ends were cut back, 3 bases at V and 6 bases at J, with 2 bases in the middle. Germline lookup yields CDR1 LGHDT and CDR2 YNNKEL (reference sequence). The CDR3 totals 11 residues. CDR3 in amino acids: CASSHAGELFF. In DNA form, the CDR3 reads TGTGCCAGCAGCCATGCCGGGGAGCTGTTTTTT.

This chain connects TRBV3-1 (or the pseudogene TRBV3-2) to TRBJ2-2, with 10 bases that match TRBD1. The germline CDR1 and CDR2 sequences are LGHDT and YNNKEL (reference sequence). V trimming: 4 bases; J trimming: 3 bases; junction bases outside the gene matches: 8. The CDR3 is 17 residues long. The CDR3 DNA follows: TGTGCCAGCAGCCCGGGACAGGGGTCTATCTACACCGGGGAGCTGTTTTTT. Amino acids: CASSPGQGSIYTGELFF.

The chain joins TRBV5-1 to TRBJ2-1; D might be TRBD2 (7 bases). The V end was cut by 0 bases, the J end by 4 bases, with 14 bases between. Germline assignment: CDR1 SGHRS and CDR2 YFSETQ. CDR3 length: 16 residues. The CDR3 coding sequence is TGCGCCAGCAGCTTGGCCGGGGGGCCCTTGTACAATGAGCAGTTCTTC. Translated, it gives CASSLAGGPLYNEQFF. The complete variable domain, with remaining parts taken from reference TRBV5-1 and TRBJ2-1, reads KAGVTQTPRYLIKTRGQQVTLSCSPISGHRSVSWYQQTPGQGLQFLFEYFSETQRNKGNFPGRFSGRQFSNSRSEMNVSTLELGDSALYLCASSLAGGPLYNEQFFGPGTRLTVL.

The rearrangement uses TRBV28 and TRBJ2-3; TRBD2 is a possible D gene (6 bases). The CDR3 is 14 amino acids. Trimming pared 7 bases from V and 2 bases from J, leaving 13 bases between. CDR1 and CDR2 from the germline V gene are MDHEN and SYDVKM. CDR3 amino acids: CASIGGTDTDTQYF. The CDR3 DNA sequence: TGTGCCAGCATAGGCGGGACCGACACAGATACGCAGTATTTT.

This clone was seen just once. The rearrangement joins TRBV7-9 to TRBJ2-3; 10 bases align to TRBD2. Germline assignment: CDR1 SEHNR and CDR2 FQNEAQ (reference sequence). The CDR3 is 15 amino acids. V lost 6 bases to trimming and J lost 3 bases; unmatched junction nucleotides: 6. DNA of the CDR3: TGTGCCAGCAGTGGCCCGGGACTAGCGACAGATACGCAGTATTTT. It specifies CASSGPGLATDTQYF.

V and J are TRBV6-4 and TRBJ1-1, with 7 bases matching TRBD1. With 7 bases clipped from V and 4 bases from J, the junction kept 6 bases outside the gene matches. This CDR3 is 13 amino acids long. CDR1 is MRHNA, CDR2 SNTAGT, per germline. The CDR3 spells CASKGAMSTEAFF. The CDR3 nucleotides read TGTGCCAGCAAGGGGGCTATGAGCACTGAAGCTTTCTTT.

This chain joins TRBV7-2 and TRBJ2-3; TRBD2 agrees at 12 bases. Germline V gene lookup returns CDR1 SGHTA and CDR2 FQGNSA. The CDR3 covers 16 residues. The trim removed 5 bases at V and 5 bases at J, leaving 8 bases unmatched. In nucleotides, the CDR3 is TGTGCCAGCAGCCCCCGGTCTAGCGGGAGGGTAGATACGCAGTATTTT. Translating gives CASSPRSSGRVDTQYF.

The rearrangement links TRBV5-5 to TRBJ2-7, with 12 nucleotides matching TRBD1. Germline loops: CDR1 SGHKS, CDR2 YYEKEE (reference sequence). After removal of 5 bases from V and 0 bases from J, the junction contained 3 bases not matched to a gene. The CDR3 contains 15 residues. DNA for the CDR3: TGTGCCAGCAGGTGGGGACAGGGGGCCTCCTACGAGCAGTACTTC. This encodes CASRWGQGASYEQYF.

CDR3 in DNA: TGCGCCAGCAGCTCCCGCGGACAAGCGACAGATACGCAGTATTTT. It codes for CASSSRGQATDTQYF. This chain connects TRBV5-1 to TRBJ2-3; maybe TRBD1 (5 bases). Between the trimmed V and J ends, which lost 3 bases and 3 bases, there was a span of 14 bases. In germline, CDR1 is SGHRS, CDR2 YFSETQ. CDR3 length: 15 amino acids.

The chain links TRBV30 to TRBJ1-5, with a tentative D call TRBD1 (6 bases). From germline, CDR1 is GTSNPN and CDR2 SVGIG (reference sequence). The CDR3 has 15 residues. V lost 0 bases to trimming and J lost 4 bases, with 13 bases between them. The CDR3 DNA is TGTGCCTGGAGTGTACTCAGGGGTAGTAATCAGCCCCAGCATTTT. It encodes CAWSVLRGSNQPQHF.

The gene calls are TRBV10-3 and TRBJ1-2; TRBD1 agrees at 12 bases. V lost 6 bases, J lost 7 bases, and 9 bases stayed unmatched. Germline V gene sequence: CDR1 ENHRY, CDR2 SYGVKD. CDR3 length: 15 residues. The CDR3 DNA follows: TGTGCCATCAGGGACCCGGGACAGGGGGCGGGTGGCTACACCTTC. This sequence encodes CAIRDPGQGAGGYTF.

The rearrangement links TRBV6-5 to TRBJ2-7; 10 positions match TRBD1. Looked up from germline, CDR1 is MNHEY and CDR2 is SVGAGI. The V and J ends lost 0 bases and 5 bases, in that order; junction bases with no gene match: 7. The CDR3 runs 16 residues. DNA of the CDR3: TGTGCCAGCAGTTACTCGAGGACAGGGGGTCGCCACGAGCAGTACTTC. This encodes CASSYSRTGGRHEQYF.

The chain joins TRBV25-1 to TRBJ1-5, with TRBD1 as a possible D gene (5 bases). The CDR3 spans 14 residues. The germline gives CDR1 MGHDK, CDR2 SYGVNS. V lost 10 bases to trimming and J lost 5 bases, with 18 bases between them. CDR3 region: CAMPEQGLYQPQHF. CDR3 in DNA: TGTGCCATGCCGGAGCAGGGACTATATCAGCCCCAGCATTTT. Full variable domain (missing parts from reference TRBV25-1 and TRBJ1-5): EADIYQTPRYLVIGTGKKITLECSQTMGHDKMYWYQQDPGMELHLIHYSYGVNSTEKGDLSSESTVSRIRTEHFPLTLESARPSHTSQYLCAMPEQGLYQPQHFGDGTRLSIL.

This sequence joins TRBV5-3 and TRBJ1-2; possibly TRBD1 for D (6 bases). TRBV5-3 is noted as an ORF with a role that remains uncertain. Trimming stripped 9 bases from V and 1 base from J, with 19 bases between. The CDR3 extends over 15 amino acids. CDR3 coding DNA: TGTGCCAAACCGGAACAGGGTGGAGGTAACTATGGCTACACCTTC. Translating it yields CAKPEQGGGNYGYTF.

The V gene is TRBV18, the J gene TRBJ1-2; perhaps TRBD1 as D (5 bases). Germline values: CDR1 KGHSH, CDR2 LQKENI. Trimming left V 1 base short and J 3 bases short, with 15 bases between. The CDR3 spans 16 residues. The CDR3 sequence: CASSPRFGRDDYGYTF. Here the CDR3 DNA reads TGTGCCAGCTCACCACGATTCGGCAGGGATGACTATGGCTACACCTTC.

V usage is TRBV7-2 and J usage is TRBJ1-6; 9 bases are a match to TRBD1. Germline assignment: CDR1 SGHTA and CDR2 FQGNSA. The junction had 7 bases not matched to a gene; V was cut back by 1 base and J by 3 bases. The CDR3 spans 18 residues. CDR3 in DNA: TGTGCCAGCAGCTTAGAGAGGGGACAGGGTTTCTATAATTCACCCCTCCACTTT. Protein: CASSLERGQGFYNSPLHF.

V usage is TRBV11-3 and J usage is TRBJ1-1; D is ambiguous. The CDR3 totals 13 residues. V lost 2 bases, J lost 4 bases, and 8 bases lay in between. Germline assignment: CDR1 SGHNT and CDR2 YENEEA. Here the CDR3 DNA reads TGTGCCAGCAGCTTATTTTTTGGCACTGAAGCTTTCTTT. Encoded protein: CASSLFFGTEAFF. Complete variable domain (other parts from reference TRBV11-3 and TRBJ1-1): EAGVVQSPRYKIIEKKQPVAFWCNPISGHNTLYWYLQNLGQGPELLIRYENEEAVDDSQLPKDRFSAERLKGVDSTLKIQPAELGDSAVYLCASSLFFGTEAFFGQGTRLTVV.